Listed here are 4 T cell receptor beta chains from one sample, sequenced in a study of OX40 agonist ivuxolimab in advanced cancers. Repertoires were generated with immunoSEQ multiplex PCR, while TCRdb's copy carries only in-frame clones and drops some. Here the sample spans some 59,000 clones, approximately 80% being singletons. The sequencing used CD4+ or CD8+ T cells sorted from blood, collected in a trial of the OX40 agonist ivuxolimab. The receptors shown here come from an adult with an advanced solid tumor such as melanoma, head and neck, liver or kidney cancer.

The chain joins TRBV19 to TRBJ1-1; TRBD1 is a possible D gene (5 bases). The CDR3 runs 16 residues. Germline V gives CDR1 LNHDA, CDR2 SQIVND (reference sequence). Trimming shortened V by 7 bases and J by 6 bases, and 24 bases separated the two germline ends. DNA for the CDR3: TGTGCCAGTACCACGGGCCGAAGGGCAGGGATCCCTGAAGCTTTCTTT. Its translation: CASTTGRRAGIPEAFF.

V usage is TRBV9 and J usage is TRBJ2-2, with D maybe TRBD1 (5 bases). Per germline, CDR1 SGDLS and CDR2 YYNGEE. With 3 bases removed from V and 8 bases from J, the gap between germline ends came to 17 bases. CDR3 size: 15 residues. CDR3 DNA sequence: TGTGCCAGCAGCGCCAGTCTCAGGGTGGGTGGGGAGCTGTTTTTT. Its translation is CASSASLRVGGELFF.

The rearrangement joins TRBV6-4 to TRBJ1-2; possible D gene TRBD1, 6 bases. The CDR3 length is 18 residues. The germline CDR1 and CDR2 sequences are MRHNA and SNTAGT. Trimming left V 3 bases short and J 6 bases short, with 26 bases between. Here the CDR3 reads CASSETPTGPPTSDGYTF. The CDR3 coding sequence is TGTGCCAGCAGTGAAACCCCGACAGGCCCCCCAACATCGGATGGCTACACCTTC.

This chain joins TRBV9 and TRBJ1-1; 9 bases are shared with TRBD1. The V and J ends lost 0 bases and 6 bases, in that order; junction bases with no gene match: 6. Germline lookup yields CDR1 SGDLS and CDR2 YYNGEE. The CDR3 covers 15 residues. The CDR3 coding sequence is TGTGCCAGCAGCGTAGCTACAGGGGGCGTCGCTGAAGCTTTCTTT. It encodes CASSVATGGVAEAFF. Variable domain in full (rest from reference TRBV9 and TRBJ1-1): DSGVTQTPKHLITATGQRVTLRCSPRSGDLSVYWYQQSLDQGLQFLIQYYNGEERAKGNILERFSAQQFPDLHSELNLSSLELGDSALYFCASSVATGGVAEAFFGQGTRLTVV.